The 3 T cell receptor beta chains in this list originate from one sample, sequenced in a study of blood T cells in healthy people across ages. A sample-barcoded 5' primer and a J-beta primer mix were used in a second PCR of about 6 to 11 cycles. TCRdb called the 5' RACE reads again in MiXCR, with one record for every CDR3 protein. The sample holds about 400,000 distinct CDR3 sequences, about 55% seen once. Specimen: blood. Source of these receptors: a man in his sixties in good health.

The CDR3 DNA follows: TGTGCCAGCAGTCCCCACGGGACCAGTACGCGAAATGAGCAGTTCTTC. This translates into CASSPHGTSTRNEQFF. The chain combines TRBV27 with TRBJ2-1, with D perhaps given as TRBD1 or TRBD2 (5 bases each). This CDR3 is built from 16 residues. CDR1 is MNHEY, CDR2 SMNVEV, per germline (reference sequence). V shed 5 bases and J shed 7 bases, with 21 bases lying between them.

This chain uses TRBV20-1 with TRBJ2-3, with TRBD2 matching 14 bases. Per germline, CDR1 DFQATT and CDR2 SNEGSKA (reference sequence). The CDR3 contains 16 residues. Trimming cost V 2 bases and J 8 bases; bases outside gene matches: 9. The DNA of the CDR3 is TGCAGTGCTAGAAGCCTCGGGACTAGCGGGAGAAGTACGCAGTATTTT. It encodes CSARSLGTSGRSTQYF.

The rearrangement links TRBV29-1 to TRBJ1-4, with a weak D call TRBD1 (5 bases). V was pared by 3 bases and J by 8 bases, with 13 bases between. The germline V gene has CDR1 SQVTM and CDR2 ANQGSEA. This CDR3 contains 13 residues. The CDR3 DNA sequence: TGCAGCGTTGACTTGGGGGGGAGAGAAAAACTGTTTTTT. Protein product: CSVDLGGREKLFF.